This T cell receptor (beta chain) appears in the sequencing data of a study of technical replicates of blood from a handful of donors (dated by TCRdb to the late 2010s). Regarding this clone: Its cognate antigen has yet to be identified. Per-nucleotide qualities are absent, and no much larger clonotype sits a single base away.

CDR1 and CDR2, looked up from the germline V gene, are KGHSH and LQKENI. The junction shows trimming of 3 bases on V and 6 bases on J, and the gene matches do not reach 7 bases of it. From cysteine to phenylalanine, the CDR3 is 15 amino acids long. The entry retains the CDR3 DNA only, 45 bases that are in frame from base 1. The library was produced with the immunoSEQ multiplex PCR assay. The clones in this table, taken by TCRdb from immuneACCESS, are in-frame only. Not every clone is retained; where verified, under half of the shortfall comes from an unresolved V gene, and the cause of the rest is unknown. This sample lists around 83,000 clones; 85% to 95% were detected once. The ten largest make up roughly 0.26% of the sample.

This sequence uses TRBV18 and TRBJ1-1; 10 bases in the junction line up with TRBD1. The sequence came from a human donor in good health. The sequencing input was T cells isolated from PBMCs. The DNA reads TGTGCCAGCTCACCGCGACAGGGGGCGGGCGCTGAAGCTTTCTTT. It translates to CASSPRQGAGAEAFF.